This T cell receptor (beta chain) was observed in a study of tumor-infiltrating lymphocytes in primary liver carcinoma. Study details: Those sampled were patients whose primary liver carcinoma was treated by surgical resection. Tumors measured about 4 to 11 cm and were stage T1-T3 N0M0. Study-wide results and caveats: Among the pair types, tumor region pairs showed more overlap than tumor-adjacent and tumor-blood pairs. Owing to bulk unsorted samples, no comparison was made between CD4+ and CD8+ repertoires.

With a constant-region primer, TCR beta cDNA was made from about 0.55 ug of total RNA. It was through three nested multiplex PCR rounds of slightly modified ARM-PCR that TCR beta libraries arose. Each of the first two PCR rounds ran approximately 10 cycles with TRBV1-TRBV30 forward and C-beta reverse primers. TCRdb recomputed calls from the multiplex PCR reads with MiXCR, one row per CDR3 protein. The profile shows about 330,000 distinct CDR3 sequences, around three fifths of them singletons. There are 15 residues in the CDR3. CDR1 is SGHAT, CDR2 FQNNGV, per germline. Comments on this clonotype: Its target is not known. One end of the junction does not line up with germline, which may come from a read error.

Unsorted whole blood supplied the RNA, and germline DNA was extracted too. The chain uses TRBV11-2 and TRBJ2-1, with 8 bases aligning to TRBD1. The sequence was collected from a man between 35 and 55 years old with primary liver carcinoma and hepatitis B virus infection. The sequenced sample consisted of peripheral blood. In DNA form, the CDR3 reads TGTGTCAGCAGCTTAGGCACGGGGACAGGATGGGAGCAGTTCTTT. It yields the protein CVSSLGTGTGWEQFF.